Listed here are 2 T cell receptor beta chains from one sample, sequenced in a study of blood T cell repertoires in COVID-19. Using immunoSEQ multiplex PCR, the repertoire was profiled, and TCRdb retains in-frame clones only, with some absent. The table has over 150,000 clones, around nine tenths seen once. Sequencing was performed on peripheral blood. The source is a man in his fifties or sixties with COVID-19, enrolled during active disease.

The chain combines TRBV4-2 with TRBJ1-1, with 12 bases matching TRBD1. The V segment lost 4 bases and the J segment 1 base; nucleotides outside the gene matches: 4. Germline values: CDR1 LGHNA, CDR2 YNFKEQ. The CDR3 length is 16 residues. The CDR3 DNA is TGTGCCAGCAGCCTGGGGACAGGGGGCTCGAACACTGAAGCTTTCTTT. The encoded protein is CASSLGTGGSNTEAFF.

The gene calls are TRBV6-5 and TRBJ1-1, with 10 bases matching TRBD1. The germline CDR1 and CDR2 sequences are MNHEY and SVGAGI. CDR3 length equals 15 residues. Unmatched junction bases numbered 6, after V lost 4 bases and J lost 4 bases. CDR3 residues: CASSFWTGGGTEAFF. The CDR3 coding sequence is TGTGCCAGCAGTTTCTGGACAGGGGGAGGCACTGAAGCTTTCTTT.